The entry below gives a single TCR beta chain sequence along with its context. Its specificity is not known. This entry belongs to a study of cytomegalovirus exposure and HLA in healthy donors. PCR used 60 Vbeta primers and 13 Jbeta primers. The data were produced by immunoSEQ multiplex PCR, yet TCRdb's version contains in-frame clones alone and is incomplete. The table includes about 99,000 clones, around four fifths detected once. Study observations and caveats: The authors later found TCR association rates varying by HLA locus, with DRB1 most and HLA-C fewest. Upon later analysis, HLA-associated TCR beta chains proved more clonally expanded than other, equally common chains. What a later analysis reportedly showed was that an Asian-associated ancestry cluster had fewer N-insertions than the roughly 700-donor mean.

The CDR3 consists of 16 residues. Trimming removed 0 bases from V and 4 bases from J, with 13 bases in between. CDR1 is SGHNT, CDR2 YENEEA, per germline. The chain combines TRBV11-3 with TRBJ2-1; D possibly corresponds to TRBD1 (5 bases). This receptor was taken from a woman aged 40-49 years in good health and CMV-seronegative. Source material: PBMCs. The CDR3 nucleotides read TGTGCCAGCAGCTTAGAAACAGGCCCGAGGTACAATGAGCAGTTCTTC. The encoded protein is CASSLETGPRYNEQFF.